This entry is about one TCR beta chain. The sample originates from a study of OX40 agonist ivuxolimab in advanced cancers. TCRdb's table, derived via immunoSEQ multiplex PCR, lists solely in-frame clones and lacks some. The sample includes fewer than 80,000 clones, 85% seen only once; the top ten take approximately 3.8%. Trimming shortened V by 2 bases and J by 0 bases, and 5 bases separated the two germline ends. Germline CDR1 reads GTSNPN; CDR2 reads SVGIG (reference sequence). The CDR3 runs 12 residues. J is TRBJ2-7 and V is TRBV30; D remains ambiguous. The clonotype comes from an adult with an advanced solid tumor such as melanoma, head and neck, liver or kidney cancer. The sample consisted of CD4+ or CD8+ T cells sorted from blood, taken in a trial of the OX40 agonist ivuxolimab. The CDR3 is CAWSPFSYEQYF. CDR3 DNA sequence: TGTGCCTGGAGTCCCTTCTCCTACGAGCAGTACTTC.